These 15 T cell receptor beta chains were all obtained from the same sample, sequenced in a study of vaccination effects on CD4 cells after COVID-19. The culture ran for roughly 10 days before CD4+ T cells were isolated. This table comes from immunoSEQ multiplex PCR, and its TCRdb copy is limited to in-frame clones, with some not included. The sample consists of tens of thousands of clones, 55% to 75% of them appearing once. These receptors have no identified antigens. The sample was CD4+ T cells from PBMCs cultured without peptide, taken before COVID-19 vaccination. The source of these receptors is a human donor who had a prior SARS-CoV-2 infection.

In its sample, this clone was seen a few times. This chain links TRBV18 with TRBJ2-3; D possibly matches TRBD1 or TRBD2 (5 bases each). V was shortened by 6 bases and J by 0 bases, with 13 bases between the two germline ends. Germline V lookup: CDR1 KGHSH, CDR2 LQKENI. The CDR3 extends over 15 amino acids. CDR3 bases: TGTGCCAGCTCCGAAGGGACCTCTAGCACAGATACGCAGTATTTT. This sequence encodes CASSEGTSSTDTQYF. The full variable domain, rest sourced from reference TRBV18 and TRBJ2-3, is NAGVMQNPRHLVRRRGQEARLRCSPMKGHSHVYWYRQLPEEGLKFMVYLQKENIIDESGMPKERFSAEFPKEGPSILRIQQVVRGDSAAYFCASSEGTSSTDTQYFGPGTRLTVL.

The V gene is TRBV10-3, the J gene TRBJ1-2; 10 bases are a match to TRBD1. This CDR3 contains 14 residues. Germline loops: CDR1 ENHRY, CDR2 SYGVKD. The V and J ends lost 8 bases and 4 bases, in that order; junction bases with no gene match: 7. CDR3: CAIYPGQGLYGYTF. In DNA, the CDR3 is TGTGCCATCTACCCGGGACAGGGGCTCTATGGCTACACCTTC.

This clone turned up a few times. As DNA, the CDR3 is TGCGCCAGCAGCCAAGCGACAGGCTCAGAGACCCAGTACTTC. It is translated as CASSQATGSETQYF. The chain is built from TRBV4-1 and TRBJ2-5; TRBD1 is a possible D gene (6 bases). Germline values: CDR1 MGHRA, CDR2 YSYEKL. The ends were cut back, 1 base at V and 4 bases at J, with 10 bases in the middle. The length of the CDR3 is 14 residues.

V gene TRBV6-1 combines with J gene TRBJ2-7; D remains ambiguous. V gave up 2 bases and J gave up 0 bases, with 11 bases separating them. Germline V gene lookup returns CDR1 MNHNS and CDR2 SASEGT. The CDR3 runs 15 residues. The CDR3 DNA is TGTGCCAGCAGTGAACGGGCAGGAAGCTCCTACGAGCAGTACTTC. Protein product: CASSERAGSSYEQYF.

This clone was observed once. The V and J genes are TRBV10-3 and TRBJ1-4; D is perhaps TRBD1 (5 bases). The CDR3 is 13 amino acids. The germline V and J ends were trimmed by 10 bases and 1 base, with 10 bases remaining between them. Germline lookup yields CDR1 ENHRY and CDR2 SYGVKD. In nucleotides, the CDR3 is TGTGCCACCCGGGACGGAACTAATGAAAAACTGTTTTTT. Its protein is CATRDGTNEKLFF.

The chain has TRBV7-3 and TRBJ2-1; 11 bases fit TRBD2. V lost 5 bases and J lost 6; bases outside the gene matches: 6. Germline-derived CDR1 and CDR2 are SGHTA and FQGTGA. The CDR3 has 15 residues. CDR3 coding DNA: TGTGCCAGCAGCGCACTAGCGGGGGACTCCAATGAGCAGTTCTTC. This sequence encodes CASSALAGDSNEQFF.

The genes are TRBV7-2 and TRBJ2-7; 13 bases agree with TRBD2. The ends lost 5 bases at V and 3 bases at J; junction bases unmatched: 16. The germline V gene encodes CDR1 SGHTA and CDR2 FQGNSA. This CDR3 is built from 19 residues. CDR3 loop: CASSPGLAGVTRWNYEQYF. In DNA, the CDR3 is TGTGCCAGCAGCCCAGGACTAGCGGGAGTTACCCGATGGAACTACGAGCAGTACTTC. The whole variable domain, filled in from reference TRBV7-2 and TRBJ2-7, reads GAGVSQSPSNKVTEKGKDVELRCDPISGHTALYWYRQSLGQGLEFLIYFQGNSAPDKSGLPSDRFSAERTGGSVSTLTIQRTQQEDSAVYLCASSPGLAGVTRWNYEQYFGPGTRLTVT.

V and J are TRBV11-2 and TRBJ1-1; 7 bases are a match to TRBD1. The V gene end was trimmed by 5 bases and the J gene end by 1 base; junction bases not matched to a gene: 7. CDR3 length: 15 amino acids. Germline loops: CDR1 SGHAT, CDR2 FQNNGV. CDR3 loop: CASSPGQARNTEAFF. The CDR3, as DNA: TGTGCCAGCAGCCCTGGACAGGCGAGGAACACTGAAGCTTTCTTT. The variable domain in full, completed from reference TRBV11-2 and TRBJ1-1, reads EAGVAQSPRYKIIEKRQSVAFWCNPISGHATLYWYQQILGQGPKLLIQFQNNGVVDDSQLPKDRFSAERLKGVDSTLKIQPAKLEDSAVYLCASSPGQARNTEAFFGQGTRLTVV.

The rearrangement joins TRBV11-3 to TRBJ2-5; possible D gene TRBD1, 5 bases. V gave up 3 bases and J gave up 5 bases, with 10 bases separating them. The germline V gene encodes CDR1 SGHNT and CDR2 YENEEA. This CDR3 contains 13 residues. The CDR3 DNA sequence: TGTGCCAGCAGCTTTTCAGGGTCCGAGACCCAGTACTTC. It specifies CASSFSGSETQYF.

The rearrangement uses TRBV9 and TRBJ2-5; D is possibly TRBD1 or TRBD2 (5 bases each). V was pared by 2 bases and J by 7 bases, with 15 bases between. Germline V gene sequence: CDR1 SGDLS, CDR2 YYNGEE. The CDR3 extends over 14 amino acids. In nucleotides, the CDR3 is TGTGCCAGCAGCGTTCGGGGCGGTGGGGGGACCCAGTACTTC. Amino acids: CASSVRGGGGTQYF.

This rearrangement joins TRBV30 to TRBJ2-5; tentatively, D is TRBD1 (5 bases). V lost 1 base and J lost 2, with 14 bases in between. The CDR3 loop spans 15 amino acids. CDR1 GTSNPN and CDR2 SVGIG come from the germline V gene (reference sequence). The CDR3: CAWSEGQTFQETQYF. The DNA of the CDR3 is TGTGCCTGGAGTGAAGGACAAACCTTTCAAGAGACCCAGTACTTC.

The gene calls are TRBV7-9 and TRBJ2-4, with TRBD2 matching over 10 bases. CDR3 length equals 15 residues. The ends lost 6 bases at V and 2 bases at J; junction bases unmatched: 4. CDR1 is SEHNR, CDR2 FQNEAQ, per germline (reference sequence). The CDR3 loop reads CASSPSGRTKNIQYF. The CDR3 nucleotides are TGTGCCAGCAGTCCTAGCGGGAGAACCAAAAACATTCAGTACTTC.

This clone has only a few counts. The rearrangement uses TRBV2 and TRBJ2-7; 9 bases agree with TRBD2. This CDR3 region has 14 residues. Germline V gene data show CDR1 as SNHLY and CDR2 as FYNNEI. With 5 bases clipped from V and 4 bases from J, the junction kept 6 bases outside the gene matches. In nucleotides, the CDR3 is TGTGCCAGCAGTAACCTAGCGGGGAGTTACGAGCAGTACTTC. This codes for CASSNLAGSYEQYF.

This clone was recorded a few times. This chain connects TRBV30 to TRBJ2-1, with 9 positions matching TRBD2. The germline CDR1 and CDR2 sequences are GTSNPN and SVGIG (reference sequence). The CDR3 has 16 amino acids. V dropped 1 base and J dropped 8; count of bases not matched to a gene: 12. CDR3 sequence: CAWSGGSGRTGDEQFF. DNA of the CDR3: TGTGCCTGGAGTGGCGGTAGCGGGAGAACTGGGGATGAGCAGTTCTTC.

This clone was recorded a few times. This chain connects TRBV12-3 or TRBV12-4 to TRBJ1-4, with D uncertain. V dropped 7 bases and J dropped 6 bases, with 12 bases sitting between them. The CDR3 extends over 13 amino acids. CDR3 protein: CASTVWGYEKLFF. In DNA form, the CDR3 reads TGTGCCAGCACAGTCTGGGGATATGAAAAACTGTTTTTT.